This T cell receptor beta chain emerged from a study of blood T cell repertoires in COVID-19. Study summary: T cells, B-cell-depleted T cells, or PBMCs provided the cDNA or gDNA that served as material.

The length of the CDR3 is 18 residues. CDR1 MNHEY and CDR2 SMNVEV come from the germline V gene (reference sequence). Trimming removed 1 base from V and 7 bases from J; junction bases left unmatched: 12. Those enrolled, adults aged roughly 18 to 90 years, came from around 25 US areas. Recovered participants had two consecutive negative NP/OP PCR tests, healthcare professional clearance, or symptom resolution. Authors' processing steps: Reference gene primer amplification gave estimated nucleated cell counts. Repertoires were generated with immunoSEQ multiplex PCR, while TCRdb's copy carries only in-frame clones and drops some. That table furnishes V, J and clone size, whereas the DNA furnished D and trimming. Of 300,000 to 350,000 clones in the sample, about 90% were seen once.

Sample: PBMCs or T cells enriched from blood (not recorded which). The chain is built from TRBV27 and TRBJ1-4; 10 nucleotides agree with TRBD1. This TCR derives from a woman in her 30s who had recovered from COVID-19. CDR3 loop: CASSLFAGQGKRLEKLFF. CDR3 bases: TGTGCCAGCAGTTTATTTGCGGGACAGGGGAAGCGTCTTGAAAAACTGTTTTTT.